This TCR beta chain was observed in a study of shared clonotypes between healthy human individuals. Study details: Donors were a couple of women and a few men aged 18 to 49.

Worth noting for this clone: Antigen: not known.

Only in-frame clones appear in the TCRdb table, and some are missing; sequencing was by immunoSEQ multiplex PCR. Of approximately 100,000 clones listed, roughly two thirds are singletons. Findings and caveats of the study: In this cohort, only blood was sampled, and tissue repertoires likely differ. Several donors shared around 5.2% of their naive CD4 clonotypes. Relative to their counterparts shared across all four donors, non-shared clonotypes exhibited diminished generation probabilities.

V dropped 4 bases and J dropped 4 bases, with 11 bases sitting between them. The CDR3 has 14 residues. CDR1 is MDHEN and CDR2 is SYDVKM in the germline V gene. The sequence came from a woman aged 25 to 45 in good health. The chain has TRBV28 and TRBJ2-1; D remains ambiguous. Sample: memory CD8+ T cells sorted from blood. The subset: CD45RO+ cells pooled with CCR7-negative TemRA cells. As DNA, the CDR3 is TGTGCCAGCAGTTCCCGGACGCCTTACAATGAGCAGTTCTTC. Translation gives CASSSRTPYNEQFF.